One and the same sample provided the 24 T cell receptor beta chains below, sequenced in a study of T cell responses to AZD1222 COVID-19 vaccine. Assay used: immunoSEQ multiplex PCR; TCRdb lists only in-frame clones, some missing. The table has some 54,000 clones, around nine tenths seen once. Specimen: peripheral blood, collected on day 0 of AZD1222 vaccination. The receptors come from an adult in good health.

V is TRBV5-1 and J is TRBJ1-5; 10 nucleotides match TRBD1. After removal of 0 bases from V and 7 bases from J, the junction contained 4 bases not matched to a gene. Germline V lookup: CDR1 SGHRS, CDR2 YFSETQ. The CDR3 contains 15 residues. The CDR3 reads CASSLDPGQGQPQHF. CDR3 coding DNA: TGCGCCAGCAGCTTGGACCCGGGACAGGGGCAGCCCCAGCATTTT. The whole variable domain, filled in from reference TRBV5-1 and TRBJ1-5, reads KAGVTQTPRYLIKTRGQQVTLSCSPISGHRSVSWYQQTPGQGLQFLFEYFSETQRNKGNFPGRFSGRQFSNSRSEMNVSTLELGDSALYLCASSLDPGQGQPQHFGDGTRLSIL.

This clone came up a few times. This chain connects TRBV2 to TRBJ1-3; a weak D match, TRBD1 (5 bases). The CDR3 spans 14 residues. Germline V gives CDR1 SNHLY, CDR2 FYNNEI. Trimming removed 8 bases at V and 2 bases at J, with 13 bases between. CDR3 nucleotide sequence: TGTGCCAGCGCCAGGGCAGGCCCTGGAAACACCATATATTTT. Protein: CASARAGPGNTIYF.

The genes are TRBV2 and TRBJ2-7; 7 bases fit TRBD2. The V gene end was trimmed by 5 bases and the J gene end by 7 bases; junction bases not matched to a gene: 11. Germline V gene lookup returns CDR1 SNHLY and CDR2 FYNNEI. CDR3 length equals 14 residues. CDR3 in DNA: TGTGCCAGCAGTCTCCGGATCGGGGAGGGGGAGCAGTACTTC. Its translation: CASSLRIGEGEQYF. The full variable domain, with the rest looked up from reference TRBV2 and TRBJ2-7, is EPEVTQTPSHQVTQMGQEVILRCVPISNHLYFYWYRQILGQKVEFLVSFYNNEISEKSEIFDDQFSVERPDGSNFTLKIRSTKLEDSAMYFCASSLRIGEGEQYFGPGTRLTVT.

The chain carries TRBV6-2 or TRBV6-3 and TRBJ1-5, with D hard to call. The CDR3 has 14 residues. Deletions cut 6 bases from V and 2 bases from J, with 11 bases between. Germline V CDR1 and CDR2: MNHEY, SVGEGT. DNA of the CDR3: TGTGCCAGCAGCCCCCCCGGGCGCAATCAGCCCCAGCATTTT. Protein: CASSPPGRNQPQHF.

The chain couples TRBV7-3 to TRBJ2-3; the match to TRBD2 covers 11 bases. CDR1 and CDR2 from the germline V gene are SGHTA and FQGTGA. The CDR3 loop spans 15 amino acids. J gave up 3 bases and V 2 bases, and 1 base lay outside the gene matches. This CDR3 is CASSLLAGGTDTQYF. The CDR3, as DNA: TGTGCCAGCAGCTTACTAGCGGGGGGTACAGATACGCAGTATTTT.

The rearrangement links TRBV19 to TRBJ1-5, with D unclear. The ends were cut back, 2 bases at V and 7 bases at J, with 9 bases in the middle. Germline CDR1 LNHDA, CDR2 SQIVND (reference sequence). The CDR3 totals 13 residues. CDR3 sequence: CASSISPWQPQHF. The CDR3 DNA reads TGTGCCAGTAGTATATCTCCGTGGCAGCCCCAGCATTTT.

This chain joins TRBV6-5 and TRBJ1-1; TRBD1 is a possible D gene (6 bases). Trimming shortened V by 9 bases and J by 6 bases, and 17 bases separated the two germline ends. The CDR3 spans 13 residues. Germline V CDR1 and CDR2: MNHEY, SVGAGI. The DNA for the CDR3 is TGTGCCAGTACGAGGGGGGGCAACCCTGAAGCTTTCTTT. Translating gives CASTRGGNPEAFF.

The chain links TRBV30 to TRBJ2-5; no clear D gene. The germline V and J ends were trimmed by 0 bases and 4 bases, with 9 bases remaining between them. Germline V gene sequence: CDR1 GTSNPN, CDR2 SVGIG (reference sequence). The CDR3 has 13 amino acids. Here the CDR3 DNA reads TGTGCCTGGAGTGTTGGGGTGGTAGAGACCCAGTACTTC. This encodes CAWSVGVVETQYF.

This sequence joins TRBV5-1 and TRBJ2-7; a possible D gene is TRBD2 (6 bases). The germline V gene encodes CDR1 SGHRS and CDR2 YFSETQ. Deletions cut 2 bases from V and 4 bases from J, with 19 bases between. The CDR3 totals 16 residues. The CDR3 here is CASSFSLGSGMYEQYF. In DNA form, the CDR3 reads TGCGCCAGCAGCTTTTCCCTGGGTAGCGGTATGTACGAGCAGTACTTC.

This chain joins TRBV19 and TRBJ1-5, with TRBD1 identical over 9 bases. Germline V lookup: CDR1 LNHDA, CDR2 SQIVND (reference sequence). V was pared by 10 bases and J by 7 bases, with 11 bases of the junction left unmatched. The CDR3 runs to 14 residues. This CDR3 is CATNQPGQGQPQHF. The CDR3 coding sequence is TGTGCCACCAATCAACCGGGACAGGGACAGCCCCAGCATTTT. The complete variable domain, with remaining parts taken from reference TRBV19 and TRBJ1-5, reads DGGITQSPKYLFRKEGQNVTLSCEQNLNHDAMYWYRQDPGQGLRLIYYSQIVNDFQKGDIAEGYSVSREKKESFPLTVTSAQKNPTAFYLCATNQPGQGQPQHFGDGTRLSIL.

The rearrangement links TRBV5-1 to TRBJ2-5; a possible D gene is TRBD2 (5 bases). Trimming shortened V by 0 bases and J by 4 bases, and 7 bases separated the two germline ends. The CDR3 has 13 residues. Germline CDR1 is SGHRS and CDR2 is YFSETQ. CDR3: CASSLVGGETQYF. Written as DNA, the CDR3 is TGCGCCAGCAGCTTGGTAGGAGGAGAGACCCAGTACTTC. The complete variable domain, with remaining parts taken from reference TRBV5-1 and TRBJ2-5, reads KAGVTQTPRYLIKTRGQQVTLSCSPISGHRSVSWYQQTPGQGLQFLFEYFSETQRNKGNFPGRFSGRQFSNSRSEMNVSTLELGDSALYLCASSLVGGETQYFGPGTRLLVL.

The chain is built from TRBV19 and TRBJ1-1, with D possibly being TRBD1 (6 bases). CDR1 and CDR2 (germline): LNHDA, SQIVND (reference sequence). V shed 3 bases and J shed 4 bases, with 15 bases lying between them. The CDR3 runs 15 residues. CDR3 DNA: TGTGCCAGTAGTATTAGCGGGGACATTCGCACTGAAGCTTTCTTT. Protein: CASSISGDIRTEAFF.

The chain is built from TRBV5-5 and TRBJ1-1; D ambiguous. With 7 bases removed from V and 0 bases from J, the gap between germline ends came to 10 bases. Germline lookup yields CDR1 SGHKS and CDR2 YYEKEE (reference sequence). The CDR3 sequence is 13 residues long. The CDR3 reads CASRAGMNTEAFF. CDR3 nucleotide sequence: TGTGCCAGCCGAGCGGGAATGAACACTGAAGCTTTCTTT.

The V call is TRBV2, the J call TRBJ2-2; a weak D match, TRBD1 (5 bases). V was cut by 5 bases and J by 1 base, with 11 bases left in between. The CDR3 is 15 amino acids. CDR1 is SNHLY and CDR2 is FYNNEI in the germline V gene. The CDR3: CASSSGRVNTGELFF. The CDR3 region has the DNA TGTGCCAGCAGTTCGGGCAGGGTGAACACCGGGGAGCTGTTTTTT. The full variable domain, its missing parts supplied by reference TRBV2 and TRBJ2-2, is EPEVTQTPSHQVTQMGQEVILRCVPISNHLYFYWYRQILGQKVEFLVSFYNNEISEKSEIFDDQFSVERPDGSNFTLKIRSTKLEDSAMYFCASSSGRVNTGELFFGEGSRLTVL.

This chain links TRBV7-2 with TRBJ2-2; TRBD2 matches at 11 bases. Per the germline V gene, CDR1 is SGHTA and CDR2 is FQGNSA. The CDR3 runs 15 residues. Germline trimming cut 5 bases from V and 6 bases from J; bases unmatched to any gene: 5. The CDR3 is CASSTTSGGPGELFF. CDR3 sequence (DNA): TGTGCCAGCAGCACTACTAGCGGGGGTCCCGGGGAGCTGTTTTTT.

The chain joins TRBV7-9 to TRBJ2-7; D not resolved. The germline CDR1 and CDR2 sequences are SEHNR and FQNEAQ (reference sequence). V was clipped by 4 bases and J by 5 bases, with 9 bases between them. The CDR3 contains 12 residues. CDR3 protein: CASSSGRNEQYF. The DNA for the CDR3 is TGTGCCAGCAGCTCGGGCCGCAACGAGCAGTACTTC.

This chain uses TRBV5-8 with TRBJ2-7; 9 nucleotides agree with TRBD1. There are 14 residues in the CDR3. Trimming took 2 bases from V and 3 from J; bases not matched to a gene: 3. Germline CDR1 is SGHTS and CDR2 is YDEGEE. CDR3 protein: CASSLTGQGYEQYF. CDR3 nucleotides: TGTGCCAGCAGCTTAACGGGACAGGGCTACGAGCAGTACTTC. The full variable domain, in which reference TRBV5-8 and TRBJ2-7 provide the parts outside the CDR3, is EAGVTQSPTHLIKTRGQQATLRCSPISGHTSVYWYQQALGLGLQFLLWYDEGEERNRGNFPPRFSGRQFPNYSSELNVNALELEDSALYLCASSLTGQGYEQYFGPGTRLTVT.

The chain carries TRBV6-5 and TRBJ1-2, with TRBD1 as a possible D gene (5 bases). Germline values: CDR1 MNHEY, CDR2 SVGAGI. CDR3 size: 11 residues. V lost 4 bases and J lost 7, with 7 bases in between. Here the CDR3 DNA reads TGTGCCAGCAGTTCGGGGCCTGGCTACACCTTC. Protein product: CASSSGPGYTF.

The chain couples TRBV5-1 to TRBJ1-5; TRBD1 might be the D (6 bases). The V gene lost 1 base and the J gene lost 7 bases, with 15 bases spanning the gap. CDR3 length: 15 residues. From germline, CDR1 is SGHRS and CDR2 YFSETQ. CDR3 nucleotides: TGCGCCAGCAGCTTGACGCCTGCCCAGGGGCAGCCCCAGCATTTT. Translated: CASSLTPAQGQPQHF.

This chain links TRBV7-3 with TRBJ2-2, with a possible D match to TRBD1 (5 bases). V was trimmed by 2 bases and J by 4 bases, leaving 8 bases between them. The CDR3 runs 14 residues. Germline V gene sequence: CDR1 SGHTA, CDR2 FQGTGA. The CDR3 DNA is TGTGCCAGCAGCTTATGGCAGGGCACCGGGGAGCTGTTTTTT. It specifies CASSLWQGTGELFF. Combining the CDR3 with reference TRBV7-3 and TRBJ2-2 gives the whole variable domain GAGVSQTPSNKVTEKGKYVELRCDPISGHTALYWYRQSLGQGPEFLIYFQGTGAADDSGLPNDRFFAVRPEGSVSTLKIQRTERGDSAVYLCASSLWQGTGELFFGEGSRLTVL.

This sequence joins TRBV28 and TRBJ2-5; D tentatively reads TRBD1 or TRBD2 (6 bases each). The CDR3 covers 14 residues. V was cut by 1 base and J by 4 bases, with 10 bases left in between. Per the germline V gene, CDR1 is MDHEN and CDR2 is SYDVKM. The CDR3 region is CASSLSGARETQYF. In DNA, the CDR3 is TGTGCCAGCAGTTTATCGGGGGCGAGAGAGACCCAGTACTTC.

This clone appeared a single time. J is TRBJ2-3 and V is TRBV7-2; 9 nucleotides agree with TRBD2. The CDR3 totals 16 residues. Germline V gene data show CDR1 as SGHTA and CDR2 as FQGNSA. V shed 5 bases, J shed 5 bases, and the junction held 11 bases outside the gene matches. CDR3 residues: CASSTRLAAGGDTQYF. The CDR3 DNA is TGTGCCAGCAGCACCCGACTAGCGGCGGGCGGAGATACGCAGTATTTT.

V gene TRBV24-1 combines with J gene TRBJ1-2; maybe TRBD1 (5 bases). This CDR3 is built from 15 residues. Germline V gene lookup returns CDR1 KGHDR and CDR2 SFDVKD. V lost 3 bases and J lost 0, with 10 bases in between. CDR3 amino acids: CATSDGAPSNYGYTF. The CDR3 region has the DNA TGTGCCACCAGTGATGGGGCGCCCTCTAACTATGGCTACACCTTC.

The J gene is TRBJ2-5, the V gene TRBV2; D remains unclear. Trimming took 6 bases from V and 4 from J, leaving 6 bases between them. Germline CDR1 and CDR2: SNHLY and FYNNEI. This CDR3 spans 11 amino acids. CDR3 in amino acids: CASSDRETQYF. The CDR3 DNA is TGTGCCAGCAGCGATAGAGAGACCCAGTACTTC. Full variable domain (rest looked up from reference TRBV2 and TRBJ2-5): EPEVTQTPSHQVTQMGQEVILRCVPISNHLYFYWYRQILGQKVEFLVSFYNNEISEKSEIFDDQFSVERPDGSNFTLKIRSTKLEDSAMYFCASSDRETQYFGPGTRLLVL.